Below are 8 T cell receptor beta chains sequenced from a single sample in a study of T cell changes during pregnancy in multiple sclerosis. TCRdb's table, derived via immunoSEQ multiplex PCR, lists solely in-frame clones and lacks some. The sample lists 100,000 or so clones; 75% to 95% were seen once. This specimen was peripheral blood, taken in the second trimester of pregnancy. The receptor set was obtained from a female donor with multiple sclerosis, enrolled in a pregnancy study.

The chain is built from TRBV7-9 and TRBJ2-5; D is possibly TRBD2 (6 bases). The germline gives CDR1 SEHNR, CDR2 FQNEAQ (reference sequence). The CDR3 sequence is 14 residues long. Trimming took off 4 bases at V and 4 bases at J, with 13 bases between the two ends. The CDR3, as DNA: TGTGCCAGCAGCTCCGCGGGATTCCGAGAGACCCAGTACTTC. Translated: CASSSAGFRETQYF.

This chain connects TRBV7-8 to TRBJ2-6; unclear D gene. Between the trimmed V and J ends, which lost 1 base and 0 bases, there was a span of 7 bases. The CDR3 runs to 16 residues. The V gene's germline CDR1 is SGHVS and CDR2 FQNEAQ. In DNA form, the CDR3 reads TGTGCCAGCAGCTTAGGGCAAAACTCTGGGGCCAACGTCCTGACTTTC. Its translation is CASSLGQNSGANVLTF.

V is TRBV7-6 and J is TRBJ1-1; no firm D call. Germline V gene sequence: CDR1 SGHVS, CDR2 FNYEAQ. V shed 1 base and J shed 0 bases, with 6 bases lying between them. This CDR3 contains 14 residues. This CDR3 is CASSLGHMNTEAFF. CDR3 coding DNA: TGTGCCAGCAGCTTAGGGCATATGAACACTGAAGCTTTCTTT.

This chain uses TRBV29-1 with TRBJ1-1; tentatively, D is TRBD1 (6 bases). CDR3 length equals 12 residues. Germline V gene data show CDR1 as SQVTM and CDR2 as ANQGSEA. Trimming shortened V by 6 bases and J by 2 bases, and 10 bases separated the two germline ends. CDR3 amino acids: CSVGQSNTEAFF. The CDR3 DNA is TGCAGCGTCGGACAGAGCAACACTGAAGCTTTCTTT.

The chain's CDR3 is CASSLQGAFRADTQYF. The CDR3 bases are TGTGCCAGCAGCCTACAGGGGGCGTTTAGGGCAGATACGCAGTATTTT. The V call is TRBV21-1, the J call TRBJ2-3; the D call in the table, TRBD1, was not verified against the DNA. TRBV21-1 corresponds to a pseudogene. CDR3 length: 16 residues.

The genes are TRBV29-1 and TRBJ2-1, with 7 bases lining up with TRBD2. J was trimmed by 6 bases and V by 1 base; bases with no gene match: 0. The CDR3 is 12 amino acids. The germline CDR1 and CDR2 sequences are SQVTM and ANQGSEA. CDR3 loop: CSVEGGGNEQFF. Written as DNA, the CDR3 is TGCAGCGTTGAAGGGGGGGGCAATGAGCAGTTCTTC.

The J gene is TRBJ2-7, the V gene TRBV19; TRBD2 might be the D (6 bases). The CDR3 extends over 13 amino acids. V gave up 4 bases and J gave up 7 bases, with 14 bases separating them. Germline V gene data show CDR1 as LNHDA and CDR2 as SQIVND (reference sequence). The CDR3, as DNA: TGTGCCAGTAGTAGTGGCAGGACTACGGAGCAGTACTTC. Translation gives CASSSGRTTEQYF. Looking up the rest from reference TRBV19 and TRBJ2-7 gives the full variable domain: DGGITQSPKYLFRKEGQNVTLSCEQNLNHDAMYWYRQDPGQGLRLIYYSQIVNDFQKGDIAEGYSVSREKKESFPLTVTSAQKNPTAFYLCASSSGRTTEQYFGPGTRLTVT.

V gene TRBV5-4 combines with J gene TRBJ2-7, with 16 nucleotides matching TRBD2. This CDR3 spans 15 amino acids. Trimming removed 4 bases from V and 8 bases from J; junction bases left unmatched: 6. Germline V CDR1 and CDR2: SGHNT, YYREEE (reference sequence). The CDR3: CASSMGLAGGQQQYF. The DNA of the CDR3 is TGTGCCAGCAGCATGGGACTAGCGGGAGGGCAGCAGCAGTACTTC. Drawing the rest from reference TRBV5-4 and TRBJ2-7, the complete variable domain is ETGVTQSPTHLIKTRGQQVTLRCSSQSGHNTVSWYQQALGQGPQFIFQYYREEENGRGNFPPRFSGLQFPNYSSELNVNALELDDSALYLCASSMGLAGGQQQYFGPGTRLTVT.